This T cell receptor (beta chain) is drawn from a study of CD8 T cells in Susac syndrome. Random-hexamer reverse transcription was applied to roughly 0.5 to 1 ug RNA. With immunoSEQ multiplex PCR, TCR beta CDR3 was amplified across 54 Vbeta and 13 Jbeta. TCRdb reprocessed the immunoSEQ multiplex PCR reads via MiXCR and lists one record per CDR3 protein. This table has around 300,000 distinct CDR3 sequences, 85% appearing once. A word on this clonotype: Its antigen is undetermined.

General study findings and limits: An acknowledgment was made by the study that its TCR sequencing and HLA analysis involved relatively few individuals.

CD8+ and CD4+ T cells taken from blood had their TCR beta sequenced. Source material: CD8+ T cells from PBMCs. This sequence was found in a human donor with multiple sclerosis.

The CDR3 DNA follows: TGTGCCAGCAGCCCCTTCGGCGGGGAGCCCCGCGGTGAGCAGTTCTTC. It specifies CASSPFGGEPRGEQFF. The V gene is TRBV3-1, the J gene TRBJ2-1; D is perhaps TRBD2 (6 bases). Between the trimmed V and J ends, which lost 4 bases and 9 bases, there was a span of 22 bases. CDR1 is LGHDT, CDR2 YNNKEL, per germline (reference sequence). This CDR3 is 16 amino acids long.